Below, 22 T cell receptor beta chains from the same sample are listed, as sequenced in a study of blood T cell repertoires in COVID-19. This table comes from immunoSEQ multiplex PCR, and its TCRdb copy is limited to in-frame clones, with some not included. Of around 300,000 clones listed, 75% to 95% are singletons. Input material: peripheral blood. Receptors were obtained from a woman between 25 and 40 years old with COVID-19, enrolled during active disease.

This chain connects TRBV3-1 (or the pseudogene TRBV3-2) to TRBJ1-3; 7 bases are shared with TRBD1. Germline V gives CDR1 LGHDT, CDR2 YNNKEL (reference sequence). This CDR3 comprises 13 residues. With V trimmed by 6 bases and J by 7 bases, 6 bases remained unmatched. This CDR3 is CASSRQGGNTIYF. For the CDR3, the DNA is TGTGCCAGCAGTCGACAGGGCGGGAACACCATATATTTT.

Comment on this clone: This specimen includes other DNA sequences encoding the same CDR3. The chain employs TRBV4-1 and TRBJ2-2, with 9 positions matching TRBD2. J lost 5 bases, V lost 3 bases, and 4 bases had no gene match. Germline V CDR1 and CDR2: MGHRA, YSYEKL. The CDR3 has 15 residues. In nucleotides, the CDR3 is TGCGCCAGCAGCCAGGGACTAGCCGGAACCGGGGAGCTGTTTTTT. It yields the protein CASSQGLAGTGELFF.

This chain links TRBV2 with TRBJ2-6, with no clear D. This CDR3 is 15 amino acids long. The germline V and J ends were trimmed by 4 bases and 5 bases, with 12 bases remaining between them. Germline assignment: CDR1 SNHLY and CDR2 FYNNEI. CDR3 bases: TGTGCCAGCAGTGCCCCCCGAGGAAGGGCCAACGTCCTGACTTTC. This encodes CASSAPRGRANVLTF. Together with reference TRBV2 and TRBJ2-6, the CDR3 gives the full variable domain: EPEVTQTPSHQVTQMGQEVILRCVPISNHLYFYWYRQILGQKVEFLVSFYNNEISEKSEIFDDQFSVERPDGSNFTLKIRSTKLEDSAMYFCASSAPRGRANVLTFGAGSRLTVL.

As DNA, the CDR3 is TGCGCCAGCAGCCCCCCATCGGGGGACCCTAGCTCCTACGAGCAGTACTTC. Amino acid sequence: CASSPPSGDPSSYEQYF. The J gene is TRBJ2-7, the V gene TRBV5-1, with D possibly matching TRBD2 (6 bases). Germline-derived CDR1 and CDR2 are SGHRS and YFSETQ. The CDR3 sequence is 17 residues long. V shed 4 bases and J shed 0 bases, with 20 bases lying between them.

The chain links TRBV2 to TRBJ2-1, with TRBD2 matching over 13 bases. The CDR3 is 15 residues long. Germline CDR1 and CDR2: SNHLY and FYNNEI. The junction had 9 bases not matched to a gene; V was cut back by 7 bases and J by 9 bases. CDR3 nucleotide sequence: TGTGCCAGCAACGCCGGACTAGCGGGAGATACTGAGCAGTTCTTC. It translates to CASNAGLAGDTEQFF. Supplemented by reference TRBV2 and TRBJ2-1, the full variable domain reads EPEVTQTPSHQVTQMGQEVILRCVPISNHLYFYWYRQILGQKVEFLVSFYNNEISEKSEIFDDQFSVERPDGSNFTLKIRSTKLEDSAMYFCASNAGLAGDTEQFFGPGTRLTVL.

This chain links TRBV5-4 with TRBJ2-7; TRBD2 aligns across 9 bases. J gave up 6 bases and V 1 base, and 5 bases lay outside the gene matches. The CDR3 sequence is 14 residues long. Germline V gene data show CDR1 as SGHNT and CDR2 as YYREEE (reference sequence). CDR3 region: CASSLWGLALEQYF. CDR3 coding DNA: TGTGCCAGCAGCTTGTGGGGACTAGCCCTCGAGCAGTACTTC.

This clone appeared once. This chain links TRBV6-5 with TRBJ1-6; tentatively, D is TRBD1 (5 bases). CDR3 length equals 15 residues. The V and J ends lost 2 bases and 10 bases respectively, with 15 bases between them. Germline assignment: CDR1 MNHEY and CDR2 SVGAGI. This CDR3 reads CASSYLGTAPSPLHF. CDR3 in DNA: TGTGCCAGCAGTTACCTCGGGACTGCTCCGTCACCCCTCCACTTT.

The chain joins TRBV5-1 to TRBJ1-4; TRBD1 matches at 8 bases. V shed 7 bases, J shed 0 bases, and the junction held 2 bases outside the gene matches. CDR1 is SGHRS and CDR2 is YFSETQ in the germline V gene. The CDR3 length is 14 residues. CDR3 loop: CASGQGATNEKLFF. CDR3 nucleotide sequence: TGCGCCAGCGGACAGGGCGCAACTAATGAAAAACTGTTTTTT.

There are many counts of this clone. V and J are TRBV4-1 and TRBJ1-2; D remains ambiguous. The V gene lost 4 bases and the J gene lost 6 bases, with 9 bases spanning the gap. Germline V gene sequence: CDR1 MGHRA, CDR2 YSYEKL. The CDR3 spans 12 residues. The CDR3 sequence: CASSRDFHGYTF. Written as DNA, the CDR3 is TGCGCCAGCAGCCGAGACTTCCATGGCTACACCTTC.

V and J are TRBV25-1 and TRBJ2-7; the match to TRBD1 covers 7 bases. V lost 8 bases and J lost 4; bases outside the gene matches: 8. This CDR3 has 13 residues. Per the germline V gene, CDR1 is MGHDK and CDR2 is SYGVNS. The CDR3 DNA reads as TGTGCCAGCTACGACAGGGTTGGTTACGAGCAGTACTTC. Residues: CASYDRVGYEQYF.

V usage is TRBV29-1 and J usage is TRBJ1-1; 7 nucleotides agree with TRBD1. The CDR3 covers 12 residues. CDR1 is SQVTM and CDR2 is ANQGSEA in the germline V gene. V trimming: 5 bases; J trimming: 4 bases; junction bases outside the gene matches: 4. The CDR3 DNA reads TGCAGCGTTCCCCCAGGGGGCACTGAAGCTTTCTTT. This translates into CSVPPGGTEAFF.

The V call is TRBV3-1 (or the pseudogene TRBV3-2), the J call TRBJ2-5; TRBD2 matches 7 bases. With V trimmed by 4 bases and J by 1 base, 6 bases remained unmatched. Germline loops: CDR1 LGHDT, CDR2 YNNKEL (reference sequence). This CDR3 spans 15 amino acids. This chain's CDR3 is CASSRGLGPQETQYF. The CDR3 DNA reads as TGTGCCAGCAGCCGCGGACTAGGTCCCCAAGAGACCCAGTACTTC.

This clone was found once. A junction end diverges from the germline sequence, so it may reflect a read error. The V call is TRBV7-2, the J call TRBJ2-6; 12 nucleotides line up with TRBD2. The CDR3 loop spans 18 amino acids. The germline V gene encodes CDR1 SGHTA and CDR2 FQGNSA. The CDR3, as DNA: TGTGCCAGCAGCCTAGCGGGAGGGTCCGTCTCTGGGGCCAACGTCCTGACTTTC. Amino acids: CASSLAGGSVSGANVLTF. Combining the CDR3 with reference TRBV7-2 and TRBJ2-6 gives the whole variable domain GAGVSQSPSNKVTEKGKDVELRCDPISGHTALYWYRQSLGQGLEFLIYFQGNSAPDKSGLPSDRFSAERTGGSVSTLTIQRTQQEDSAVYLCASSLAGGSVSGANVLTFGAGSRLTVL.

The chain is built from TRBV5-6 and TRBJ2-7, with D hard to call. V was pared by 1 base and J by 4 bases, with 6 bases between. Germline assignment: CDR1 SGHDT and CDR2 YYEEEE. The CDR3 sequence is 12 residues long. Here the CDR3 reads CASSLLLYEQYF. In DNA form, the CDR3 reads TGTGCCAGCAGCTTGCTACTGTACGAGCAGTACTTC.

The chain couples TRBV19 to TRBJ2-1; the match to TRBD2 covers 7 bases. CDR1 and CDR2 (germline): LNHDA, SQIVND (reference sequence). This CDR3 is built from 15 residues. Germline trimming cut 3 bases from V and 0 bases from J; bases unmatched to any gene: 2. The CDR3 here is CASSIWGGSYNEQFF. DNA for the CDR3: TGTGCCAGTAGTATTTGGGGGGGCTCCTACAATGAGCAGTTCTTC.

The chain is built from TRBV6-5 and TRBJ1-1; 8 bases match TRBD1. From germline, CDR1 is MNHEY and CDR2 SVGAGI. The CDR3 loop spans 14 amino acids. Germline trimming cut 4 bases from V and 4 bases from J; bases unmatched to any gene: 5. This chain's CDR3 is CASSFGQGSTEAFF. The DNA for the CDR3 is TGTGCCAGCAGTTTCGGACAGGGATCCACTGAAGCTTTCTTT.

CDR3 coding DNA: TGTGCCTGGAGTCGGGGGCAGGGGGCTGAAGCTTTCTTT. The encoded protein is CAWSRGQGAEAFF. The rearrangement links TRBV30 to TRBJ1-1; TRBD1 aligns across 7 bases. The J segment lost 6 bases and the V segment lost 2 bases, leaving 6 bases of the junction unmatched. The CDR3 is made up of 13 amino acids. Germline V gene data show CDR1 as GTSNPN and CDR2 as SVGIG (reference sequence).

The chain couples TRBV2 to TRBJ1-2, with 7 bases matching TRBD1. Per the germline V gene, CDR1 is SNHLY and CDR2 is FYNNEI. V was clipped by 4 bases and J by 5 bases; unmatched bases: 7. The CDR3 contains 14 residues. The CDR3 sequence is CASSVGQVVYGYTF. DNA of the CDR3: TGTGCCAGCAGTGTCGGACAGGTGGTTTATGGCTACACCTTC. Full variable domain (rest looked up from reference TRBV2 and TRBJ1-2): EPEVTQTPSHQVTQMGQEVILRCVPISNHLYFYWYRQILGQKVEFLVSFYNNEISEKSEIFDDQFSVERPDGSNFTLKIRSTKLEDSAMYFCASSVGQVVYGYTFGSGTRLTVV.

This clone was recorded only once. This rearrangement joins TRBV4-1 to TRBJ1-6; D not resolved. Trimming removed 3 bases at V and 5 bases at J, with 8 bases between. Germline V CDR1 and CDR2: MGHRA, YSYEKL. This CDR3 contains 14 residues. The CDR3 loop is CASSHFRDNSPLHF. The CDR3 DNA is TGCGCCAGCAGCCATTTCCGGGATAATTCACCCCTCCACTTT.

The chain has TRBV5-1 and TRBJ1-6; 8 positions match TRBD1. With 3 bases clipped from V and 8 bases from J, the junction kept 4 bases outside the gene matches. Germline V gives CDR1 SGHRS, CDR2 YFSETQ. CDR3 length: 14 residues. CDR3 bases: TGCGCCAGCAGCTACGGACAGGGAGATTCACCCCTCCACTTT. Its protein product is CASSYGQGDSPLHF. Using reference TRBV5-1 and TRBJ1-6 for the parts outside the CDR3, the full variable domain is KAGVTQTPRYLIKTRGQQVTLSCSPISGHRSVSWYQQTPGQGLQFLFEYFSETQRNKGNFPGRFSGRQFSNSRSEMNVSTLELGDSALYLCASSYGQGDSPLHFGNGTRLTVT.

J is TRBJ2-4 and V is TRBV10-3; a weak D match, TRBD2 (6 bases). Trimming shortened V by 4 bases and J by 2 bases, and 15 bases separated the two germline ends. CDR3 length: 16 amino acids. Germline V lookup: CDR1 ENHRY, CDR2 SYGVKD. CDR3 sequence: CAISGNNGSTKNIQYF. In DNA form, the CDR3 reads TGTGCCATCAGTGGGAATAACGGGAGCACCAAAAACATTCAGTACTTC.

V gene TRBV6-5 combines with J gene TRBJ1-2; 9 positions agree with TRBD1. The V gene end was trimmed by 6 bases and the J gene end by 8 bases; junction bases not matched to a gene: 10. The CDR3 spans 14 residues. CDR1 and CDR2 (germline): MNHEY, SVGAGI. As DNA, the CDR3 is TGTGCCAGCAGGGACCCACAGGGGGCGAGAGGCTACACCTTC. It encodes CASRDPQGARGYTF.